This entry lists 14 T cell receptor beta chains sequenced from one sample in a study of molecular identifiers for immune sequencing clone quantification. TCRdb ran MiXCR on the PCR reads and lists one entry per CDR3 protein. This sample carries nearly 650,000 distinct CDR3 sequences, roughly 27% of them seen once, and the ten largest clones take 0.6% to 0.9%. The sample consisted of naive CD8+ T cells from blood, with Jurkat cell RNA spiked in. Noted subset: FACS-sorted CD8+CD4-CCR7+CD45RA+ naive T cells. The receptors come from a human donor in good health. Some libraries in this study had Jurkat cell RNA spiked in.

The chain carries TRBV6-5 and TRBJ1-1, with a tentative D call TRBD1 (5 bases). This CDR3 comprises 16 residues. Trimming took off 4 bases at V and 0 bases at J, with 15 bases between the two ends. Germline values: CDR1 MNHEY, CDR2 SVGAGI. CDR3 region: CASSSLDAGLNTEAFF. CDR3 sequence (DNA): TGTGCCAGCAGTTCCCTGGACGCAGGGCTGAACACTGAAGCTTTCTTT.

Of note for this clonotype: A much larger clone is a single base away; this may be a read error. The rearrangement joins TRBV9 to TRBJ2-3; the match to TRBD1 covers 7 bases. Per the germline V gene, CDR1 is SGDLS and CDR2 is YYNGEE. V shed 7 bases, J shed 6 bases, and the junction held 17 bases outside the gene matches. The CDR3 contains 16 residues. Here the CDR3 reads CASGDYGSTGFDTQYF. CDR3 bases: TGTGCCAGCGGCGACTACGGATCGACAGGGTTTGATACGCAGTATTTT.

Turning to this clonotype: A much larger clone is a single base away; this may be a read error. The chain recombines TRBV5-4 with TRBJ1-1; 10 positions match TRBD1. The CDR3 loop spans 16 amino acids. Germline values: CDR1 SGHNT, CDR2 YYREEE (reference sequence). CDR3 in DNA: TGTGCCAGCAGCATCGGACAGGGGGAAGTAGGTACTGAAGCTTACTTT. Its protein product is CASSIGQGEVGTEAYF.

The CDR3 DNA reads as TGTGCCAGCAGTGACCCTGGCGGAGTGAACACCGGGGAGCTGTTTTTT. Its translation: CASSDPGGVNTGELFF. The chain links TRBV12-3 or TRBV12-4 to TRBJ2-2; D is uncertain. This CDR3 spans 16 amino acids. The V end lost 5 bases, the J end lost 1 base, and 14 bases lay between the germline ends.

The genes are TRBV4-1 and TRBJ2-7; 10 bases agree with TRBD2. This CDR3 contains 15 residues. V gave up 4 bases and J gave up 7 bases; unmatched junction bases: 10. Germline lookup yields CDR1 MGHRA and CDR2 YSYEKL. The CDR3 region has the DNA TGCGCCAGCAGCCTCTCCAGCGGGGGGGGAAGAGAGCAGTACTTC. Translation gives CASSLSSGGGREQYF.

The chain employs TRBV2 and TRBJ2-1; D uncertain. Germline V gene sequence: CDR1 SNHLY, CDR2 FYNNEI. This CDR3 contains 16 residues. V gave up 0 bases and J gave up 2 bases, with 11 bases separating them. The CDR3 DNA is TGTGCCAGCAGTGAAGCGGCCGCAATCCCCTACAATGAGCAGTTCTTC. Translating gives CASSEAAAIPYNEQFF.

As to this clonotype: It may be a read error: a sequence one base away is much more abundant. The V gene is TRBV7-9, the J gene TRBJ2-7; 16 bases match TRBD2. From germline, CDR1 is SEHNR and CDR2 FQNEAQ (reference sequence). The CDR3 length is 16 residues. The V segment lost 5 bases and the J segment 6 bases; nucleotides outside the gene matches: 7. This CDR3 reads CASSPLGTSGGAEQYF. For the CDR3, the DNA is TGTGCCAGCAGCCCGCTAGGGACTAGCGGGGGGGCCGAGCAGTACTTC.

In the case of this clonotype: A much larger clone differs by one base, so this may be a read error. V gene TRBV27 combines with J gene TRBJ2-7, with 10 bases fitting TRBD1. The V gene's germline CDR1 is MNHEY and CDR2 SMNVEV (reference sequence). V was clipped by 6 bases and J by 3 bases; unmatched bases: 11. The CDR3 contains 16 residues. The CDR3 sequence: CASSEITGTGVYEQYF. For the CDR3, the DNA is TGTGCCAGCAGCGAAATAACCGGGACAGGGGTCTACGAGCAGTACTTC.

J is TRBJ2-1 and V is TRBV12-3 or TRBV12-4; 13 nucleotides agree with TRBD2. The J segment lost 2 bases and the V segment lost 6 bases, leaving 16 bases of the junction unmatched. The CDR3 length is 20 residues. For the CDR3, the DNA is TGTGCCAGCAGCTGGAAGGGGGGACTAGCGGGGTTGAACACCTACAATGAGCAGTTCTTC. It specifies CASSWKGGLAGLNTYNEQFF.

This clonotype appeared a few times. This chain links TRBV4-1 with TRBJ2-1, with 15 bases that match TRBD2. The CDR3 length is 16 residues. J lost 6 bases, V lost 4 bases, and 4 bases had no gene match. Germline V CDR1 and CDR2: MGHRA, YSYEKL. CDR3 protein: CASSLRTSGGANEQFF. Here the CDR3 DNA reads TGCGCCAGCAGCCTTCGGACTAGCGGGGGGGCCAATGAGCAGTTCTTC.

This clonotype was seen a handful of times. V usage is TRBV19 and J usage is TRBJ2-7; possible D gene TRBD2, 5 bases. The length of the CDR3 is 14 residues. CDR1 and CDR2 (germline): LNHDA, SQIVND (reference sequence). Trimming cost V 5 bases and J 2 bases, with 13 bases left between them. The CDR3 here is CASSWTGSAYEQYF. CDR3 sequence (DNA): TGTGCCAGTAGTTGGACGGGGTCGGCCTACGAGCAGTACTTC.

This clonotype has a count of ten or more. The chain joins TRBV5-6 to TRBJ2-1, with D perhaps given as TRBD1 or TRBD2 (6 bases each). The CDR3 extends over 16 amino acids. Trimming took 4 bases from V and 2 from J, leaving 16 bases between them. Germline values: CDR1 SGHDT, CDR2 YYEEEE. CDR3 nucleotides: TGTGCCAGCAGCCCAGTTTGGGGGGCGACCTACAATGAGCAGTTCTTC. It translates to CASSPVWGATYNEQFF.

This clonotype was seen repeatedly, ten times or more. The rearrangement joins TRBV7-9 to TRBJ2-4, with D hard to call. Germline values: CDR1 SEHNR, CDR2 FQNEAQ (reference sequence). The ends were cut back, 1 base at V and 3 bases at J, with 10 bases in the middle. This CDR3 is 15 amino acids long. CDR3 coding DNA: TGTGCCAGCAGCTTAGGGGCGGACCTCAAAAACATTCAGTACTTC. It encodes CASSLGADLKNIQYF.

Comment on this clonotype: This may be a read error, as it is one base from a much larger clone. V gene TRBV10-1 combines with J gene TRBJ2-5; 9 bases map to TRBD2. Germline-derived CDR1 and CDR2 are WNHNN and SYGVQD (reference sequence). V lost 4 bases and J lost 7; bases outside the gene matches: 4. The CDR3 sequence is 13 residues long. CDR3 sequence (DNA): TGCGCCAGCAGTGGGACTAGCGAGGGGACCCAGTACTTC. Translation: CASSGTSEGTQYF.